By share, the clone carrying this T cell receptor beta chain ranks as medium-sized. The sample is drawn from a study of spatial heterogeneity in lung cancer. For the study at large: Beta-chain sequences were consistently detected more often than alpha-chain sequences.

TCR cDNA molecules each carried a unique molecular identifier. TCRdb reprocessed the 5' RACE reads with MiXCR, giving one entry per CDR3 protein. The profile shows about 4,400 distinct CDR3 sequences, roughly 23% of them singletons. Germline CDR1 is SNHLY and CDR2 is FYNNEI. The CDR3 has 15 residues. The J segment lost 7 bases and the V segment lost 7 bases, leaving 11 bases of the junction unmatched. The time point here: sample taken at primary tumor resection. Unsorted whole RNA samples from tumor, nontumor lung or frozen PBMC were sequenced. The chain joins TRBV2 to TRBJ2-1; 9 bases map to TRBD2. Material: normal lung tissue next to the tumor, obtained at surgery. The receptor was derived from a female donor with early-stage non-small cell lung cancer. CDR3 protein: CASKGAGGLGNEQFF. CDR3 bases: TGTGCCAGCAAAGGAGCGGGAGGTTTAGGAAATGAGCAGTTCTTC.